The 27 T cell receptor beta chains below were found in one sample sequenced in a study of breast tumors, draining lymph nodes, adjacent tissues. TCRdb re-called the multiplex PCR reads with MiXCR, one entry per CDR3 protein. The sample yields about 100,000 distinct CDR3 sequences, roughly 20% seen once. Axillary draining lymph nodes of breast cancer patients supplied the node samples. The material sequenced was axillary lymph node tissue. The receptors here all came from a female donor with breast cancer. Some clones in this sample may be carry-over from other donors' samples.

The V and J genes are TRBV6-1 and TRBJ2-1; 8 bases match TRBD2. The CDR3 has 17 residues. Trimming at V came to 3 bases and at J to 4 bases, leaving 11 bases not matched to a gene. CDR1 is MNHNS, CDR2 SASEGT, per germline. CDR3 DNA sequence: TGTGCCAGCAGTGACCCTTACGGGGGGGCAACTTACAATGAGCAGTTCTTC. Encoded protein: CASSDPYGGATYNEQFF.

A note on this clonotype: Given a much more abundant clone one base away, this may be a read error. Given the absence of the conserved phenylalanine or tryptophan at the CDR3 end, a read error is likely. The chain has TRBV6-2 or TRBV6-3 and TRBJ1-4; 7 nucleotides match TRBD1. Germline-derived CDR1 and CDR2 are MNHEY and SVGEGT. CDR3 length equals 14 residues. V was clipped by 6 bases and J by 8 bases; unmatched bases: 9. As DNA, the CDR3 is TGTGCCAGCAGCTCGGACAGGTTAGGCGAAAAACTGTTTCTT. Protein: CASSSDRLGEKLFL.

This clonotype was seen at least ten times. The gene calls are TRBV6-2 or TRBV6-3 and TRBJ2-7, with 7 bases identical to TRBD1. Germline CDR1 and CDR2: MNHEY and SVGEGT. The J segment lost 3 bases and the V segment lost 7 bases, leaving 3 bases of the junction unmatched. This CDR3 is built from 12 residues. The CDR3 loop is CASNDRVYEQYF. DNA for the CDR3: TGTGCCAGCAACGACAGGGTCTACGAGCAGTACTTC.

This clonotype was seen repeatedly, ten times or more. The chain combines TRBV5-6 with TRBJ1-5; D not resolved. V was trimmed by 4 bases and J by 0 bases, leaving 8 bases between them. The length of the CDR3 is 14 residues. CDR1 and CDR2 (germline): SGHDT, YYEEEE. The CDR3 is CASSRMSSNQPQHF. Written as DNA, the CDR3 is TGTGCCAGCAGCCGAATGAGTAGCAATCAGCCCCAGCATTTT.

This clonotype was detected many times. This sequence joins TRBV7-2 and TRBJ2-3; TRBD2 matches 12 bases. The CDR3 spans 15 residues. Germline V gives CDR1 SGHTA, CDR2 FQGNSA. The V gene end was trimmed by 5 bases and the J gene end by 8 bases; junction bases not matched to a gene: 8. The CDR3 loop is CASSRAASGGVTQYF. CDR3 bases: TGTGCCAGCAGCAGGGCGGCTAGCGGGGGGGTTACGCAGTATTTT. Using reference TRBV7-2 and TRBJ2-3 for the parts outside the CDR3, the full variable domain is GAGVSQSPSNKVTEKGKDVELRCDPISGHTALYWYRQSLGQGLEFLIYFQGNSAPDKSGLPSDRFSAERTGGSVSTLTIQRTQQEDSAVYLCASSRAASGGVTQYFGPGTRLTVL.

In its sample, this clonotype was seen many times. J is TRBJ1-5 and V is TRBV5-1; 7 positions match TRBD1. Germline V gene lookup returns CDR1 SGHRS and CDR2 YFSETQ. Unmatched junction bases numbered 5, after V lost 4 bases and J lost 1 base. The CDR3 contains 15 residues. CDR3 region: CASSPTQGSNQPQHF. CDR3 DNA sequence: TGCGCCAGCAGCCCAACACAGGGGAGCAATCAGCCCCAGCATTTT.

Many counts were recorded for this clonotype. This chain links TRBV7-2 with TRBJ2-1, with TRBD2 matching over 7 bases. This CDR3 is built from 13 residues. V trimming: 5 bases; J trimming: 5 bases; junction bases outside the gene matches: 3. Germline loops: CDR1 SGHTA, CDR2 FQGNSA. Here the CDR3 DNA reads TGTGCCAGCAGCCAAACTAGCGACAATGAGCAGTTCTTC. It specifies CASSQTSDNEQFF.

This clonotype was detected a few times. A read error may explain this, as a much larger clone is one base away. This chain uses TRBV5-6 with TRBJ2-1, with TRBD2 matching 8 bases. The CDR3 has 15 amino acids. With V trimmed by 6 bases and J by 10 bases, 15 bases remained unmatched. CDR1 SGHDT and CDR2 YYEEEE come from the germline V gene. CDR3 nucleotides: TGTGCCAGCAACCGTGGAGGGACTAGTTGGGGGGAGCAGTTCTTC. Translated, it gives CASNRGGTSWGEQFF. Based on the CDR3 plus reference TRBV5-6 and TRBJ2-1, the full variable domain is DAGVTQSPTHLIKTRGQQVTLRCSPKSGHDTVSWYQQALGQGPQFIFQYYEEEERQRGNFPDRFSGHQFPNYSSELNVNALLLGDSALYLCASNRGGTSWGEQFFGPGTRLTVL.

Points on this clonotype: A read error may be the cause here, since a much bigger clone is one base away. The chain is built from TRBV2 and TRBJ2-3, with a tentative D call TRBD1 (5 bases). The CDR3 totals 12 residues. The germline V gene encodes CDR1 SNHLY and CDR2 FYNNEI. The CDR3 protein is CASRDIVDTQCF. Here the CDR3 DNA reads TGTGCCAGCAGGGACATTGTAGATACGCAGTGTTTT.

This clonotype was counted at least ten times. The genes are TRBV30 and TRBJ2-7; D is perhaps TRBD1 (6 bases). There are 11 residues in the CDR3. The V and J ends lost 4 bases and 4 bases respectively, with 8 bases between them. Germline V gene lookup returns CDR1 GTSNPN and CDR2 SVGIG (reference sequence). The CDR3 loop reads CAWTRGYEQYF. In DNA, the CDR3 is TGTGCCTGGACAAGGGGGTACGAGCAGTACTTC.

For this clonotype: One end of the junction fails to match germline, which may point to a read error. CDR3 sequence: CASSSRPKTGELFF. CDR3 in DNA: TGTGCCAGTAGTTCGAGACCGAAGACCGGGGAGCTGTTTTTT. The rearrangement uses TRBV19 and TRBJ2-2, with no clear D. From germline, CDR1 is LNHDA and CDR2 SQIVND (reference sequence). The CDR3 covers 14 residues. Based on the CDR3 plus reference TRBV19 and TRBJ2-2, the full variable domain is DGGITQSPKYLFRKEGQNVTLSCEQNLNHDAMYWYRQDPGQGLRLIYYSQIVNDFQKGDIAEGYSVSREKKESFPLTVTSAQKNPTAFYLCASSSRPKTGELFFGEGSRLTVL.

The chain is built from TRBV12-1 and TRBJ1-5. TRBV12-1 is annotated as a pseudogene. CDR3 length: 12 residues. CDR3 loop: CASSFGSQTQHF. CDR3 nucleotides: TGTGCCAGCAGCTTTGGGTCTCAGACCCAGCATTTT.

This clonotype has ten or more counts. The rearrangement links TRBV6-6 to TRBJ1-5; D is possibly TRBD1 (6 bases). The CDR3 totals 13 residues. Germline V CDR1 and CDR2: MNHNY, SVGAGI (reference sequence). V was pared by 6 bases and J by 3 bases, with 9 bases between. The DNA of the CDR3 is TGTGCCAGCAGCGGACAGAACAATCAGCCCCAGCATTTT. The encoded protein is CASSGQNNQPQHF.

This clonotype was observed many times. V and J are TRBV5-1 and TRBJ1-2; tentatively, D is TRBD1 (6 bases). There are 15 residues in the CDR3. The germline V gene encodes CDR1 SGHRS and CDR2 YFSETQ. Trimming shortened V by 0 bases and J by 6 bases, and 15 bases separated the two germline ends. Written as DNA, the CDR3 is TGCGCCAGCAGCTTGGCCGGAGGGGGTAATCATGGCTACACCTTC. Amino acid sequence: CASSLAGGGNHGYTF.

This clonotype showed up just a few times. V and J are TRBV9 and TRBJ1-2; 8 bases fit TRBD1. The CDR3 runs 14 residues. The germline gives CDR1 SGDLS, CDR2 YYNGEE. V dropped 1 base and J dropped 7; count of bases not matched to a gene: 6. The CDR3: CASSVNQGAGGYTF. The CDR3 nucleotides read TGTGCCAGCAGCGTAAATCAGGGGGCTGGTGGCTACACCTTC. Combining the CDR3 with reference TRBV9 and TRBJ1-2 gives the whole variable domain DSGVTQTPKHLITATGQRVTLRCSPRSGDLSVYWYQQSLDQGLQFLIQYYNGEERAKGNILERFSAQQFPDLHSELNLSSLELGDSALYFCASSVNQGAGGYTFGSGTRLTVV.

In this sample, this clonotype turned up many times. The chain has TRBV5-6 and TRBJ1-2; D is ambiguous. This CDR3 comprises 12 residues. Germline lookup yields CDR1 SGHDT and CDR2 YYEEEE. Trimming shortened V by 4 bases and J by 4 bases, and 8 bases separated the two germline ends. CDR3 DNA sequence: TGTGCCAGCAGCAGTGCCATCTATGGCTACACCTTC. Protein: CASSSAIYGYTF.

At least ten counts were recorded for this clonotype. This chain connects TRBV6-1 to TRBJ1-6; the match to TRBD1 covers 9 bases. CDR1 is MNHNS and CDR2 is SASEGT in the germline V gene. The V and J ends lost 5 bases and 9 bases, in that order; junction bases with no gene match: 5. This CDR3 has 14 residues. The DNA for the CDR3 is TGTGCCAGCAGTTTGGACAGGGGAAGTTCACCCCTCCACTTT. It specifies CASSLDRGSSPLHF.

This clonotype has only a few counts. The rearrangement joins TRBV7-9 to TRBJ2-2; TRBD1 is a possible D gene (6 bases). The CDR3 has 14 amino acids. V shed 8 bases and J shed 1 base, with 11 bases lying between them. Germline V gene lookup returns CDR1 SEHNR and CDR2 FQNEAQ (reference sequence). CDR3 loop: CASSEGQNTGELFF. Here the CDR3 DNA reads TGTGCCAGCTCCGAGGGACAGAACACCGGGGAGCTGTTTTTT.

This clonotype was recorded many times. The chain is built from TRBV27 and TRBJ1-2, with D hard to call. The V gene lost 8 bases and the J gene lost 1 base, with 5 bases spanning the gap. Germline V CDR1 and CDR2: MNHEY, SMNVEV (reference sequence). The CDR3 has 11 residues. CDR3: CASSNNYGYTF. The CDR3 DNA follows: TGTGCCAGCTCCAATAACTATGGCTACACCTTC.

In this sample, this clonotype turned up many times. This sequence joins TRBV6-1 and TRBJ2-5, with D unresolved. Germline V gene data show CDR1 as MNHNS and CDR2 as SASEGT. The CDR3 is 12 amino acids. Trimming took 3 bases from V and 4 from J, leaving 6 bases between them. Written as DNA, the CDR3 is TGTGCCAGCAGTGAGTTATTAGAGACCCAGTACTTC. This translates into CASSELLETQYF.

This clonotype was observed at least ten times. The CDR3 sequence: CASSEQLYEQYF. The CDR3, as DNA: TGTGCCAGCAGTGAACAGCTTTACGAGCAGTACTTC. The genes are TRBV6-1 and TRBJ2-7; D gene uncertain. V lost 2 bases and J lost 4, with 6 bases in between. This CDR3 contains 12 residues. Germline-derived CDR1 and CDR2 are MNHNS and SASEGT.

This clonotype was seen a handful of times. It may be a read error: a sequence one base away is much more abundant. Since no conserved phenylalanine or tryptophan closes the CDR3, a read error is the likely cause. The chain recombines TRBV20-1 with TRBJ1-2; D is ambiguous. The CDR3 covers 11 residues. Germline CDR1 reads DFQATT; CDR2 reads SNEGSKA (reference sequence). The V end lost 3 bases, the J end lost 7 bases, and 9 bases lay between the germline ends. This chain's CDR3 is CSASVASGYTL. The CDR3 coding sequence is TGCAGTGCTAGTGTGGCGAGTGGCTACACCCTC.

The table lists this clonotype with many counts. The chain couples TRBV6-2 or TRBV6-3 to TRBJ1-6; D unclear. Deletions cut 8 bases from V and 8 bases from J, with 10 bases between. Germline CDR1 is MNHEY and CDR2 is SVGEGT. CDR3 length equals 12 residues. Here the CDR3 reads CASGRSDSPLHF. For the CDR3, the DNA is TGTGCCAGCGGCAGGTCTGATTCACCCCTCCACTTT.

This clonotype was seen ten or more times. The chain recombines TRBV24-1 with TRBJ2-5; TRBD2 matches at 8 bases. With 9 bases clipped from V and 5 bases from J, the junction kept 4 bases outside the gene matches. Per germline, CDR1 KGHDR and CDR2 SFDVKD. The CDR3 length is 12 residues. CDR3 sequence (DNA): TGTGCCACCGGGACTAGTAGTGAGACCCAGTACTTC. Its translation is CATGTSSETQYF.

This clonotype was found many times. The rearrangement joins TRBV10-3 to TRBJ1-3, with TRBD1 as a possible D gene (5 bases). The CDR3 loop spans 16 amino acids. Germline V gene lookup returns CDR1 ENHRY and CDR2 SYGVKD. V shed 0 bases and J shed 1 base, with 10 bases lying between them. The CDR3 reads CAISESMGGSGNTIYF. The DNA of the CDR3 is TGTGCCATCAGTGAGTCGATGGGGGGATCTGGAAACACCATATATTTT.

This clonotype was seen ten or more times. V usage is TRBV27 and J usage is TRBJ2-7; possibly TRBD1 for D (5 bases). CDR1 and CDR2 from the germline V gene are MNHEY and SMNVEV (reference sequence). This CDR3 has 13 residues. V shed 3 bases and J shed 5 bases, with 11 bases lying between them. This chain's CDR3 is CASSLGPTHEQYF. The CDR3 DNA is TGTGCCAGCAGTTTGGGGCCTACCCACGAGCAGTACTTC.

Of note for this clonotype: Germline is not matched at one junction end, which may reflect a read error. This chain links TRBV12-5 with TRBJ2-1; the D is unclear. Germline V gene data show CDR1 as LGHNT and CDR2 as FRNRAP. This CDR3 has 12 residues. As DNA, the CDR3 is TGTGCTAGTGGTCTTCTCTACGATGAGCAGTTCTTC. Translated: CASGLLYDEQFF.